The sequence of this T cell receptor beta chain was determined in a study of regulatory T cells in long-lasting Graves disease. Study-wide context: In persistent Graves' disease, antithyroid drugs had been taken for over 5 years and TSH receptor antibodies stayed positive.

The time point here: persistent/refractory GD, antithyroid drugs over 5 years with positive TRAb. PBMC-derived RNA was used for the TCR library. EDTA tubes held about 9.7 milliliters of peripheral blood from each patient. Germline V gives CDR1 SGHVS, CDR2 FQNEAQ. V was trimmed by 1 base and J by 2 bases, leaving 14 bases between them. The CDR3 consists of 16 residues. This clonotype came up many times. Its matching antigen is unknown. Whole-study results and caveats: Relative to newly diagnosed Graves' patients, persistent ones had lower TCR diversity. Persistent disease samples used TRBV28, TRBJ1-2 and TRBJ2-5 preferentially.

CDR3-region Arm-PCR and iRepertoire HTBI primers produced the TCR beta libraries. TCRdb reprocessed the multiplex PCR reads via MiXCR and lists one record per CDR3 protein. The sample lists hundreds of thousands of distinct CDR3 sequences, 20% occurring once. The sequence was collected from a female donor with Graves disease. The chain employs TRBV7-8 and TRBJ2-5; a weak D match, TRBD2 (5 bases). The sample here was peripheral blood mononuclear cells (PBMCs), taken when the disease was refractory, from a patient treated with antithyroid drugs. In DNA form, the CDR3 reads TGTGCCAGCAGCTTAGGCGTGGGAGCGGTACAAGAGACCCAGTACTTC. Translated: CASSLGVGAVQETQYF.